This T cell receptor (beta chain) came from a study of CD8 T cells in Susac syndrome. TCR beta from blood CD8+ and CD4+ T cells was sequenced. Isolation of CD8+ and CD4+ T cells was performed negatively, whereas enrichment of TEMRA cells was done by FACS. Random hexamers served to reverse transcribe roughly 0.45 to 1 ug RNA. Amplification of TCR beta CDR3 was carried out by immunoSEQ multiplex PCR, which covered 54 Vbeta and 13 Jbeta segments. Each CDR3 protein gets one entry after TCRdb re-called the immunoSEQ multiplex PCR reads with MiXCR. This sample has a few hundred thousand distinct CDR3 sequences, with roughly 85% found just once. This clonotype came up once. Per the germline V gene, CDR1 is LNHNV and CDR2 is YYDKDF (reference sequence). The CDR3 contains 13 residues. Between the trimmed V and J ends, which lost 5 bases and 8 bases, there was a span of 15 bases.

Input material: CD8+ T cells from PBMCs. The V gene is TRBV15, the J gene TRBJ1-2; no reliable D call. This TCR was recovered from a human donor with multiple sclerosis. The chain's CDR3 is CATSPSGGEGYTF. The DNA of the CDR3 is TGTGCCACCAGCCCAAGTGGCGGGGAAGGCTACACCTTC.